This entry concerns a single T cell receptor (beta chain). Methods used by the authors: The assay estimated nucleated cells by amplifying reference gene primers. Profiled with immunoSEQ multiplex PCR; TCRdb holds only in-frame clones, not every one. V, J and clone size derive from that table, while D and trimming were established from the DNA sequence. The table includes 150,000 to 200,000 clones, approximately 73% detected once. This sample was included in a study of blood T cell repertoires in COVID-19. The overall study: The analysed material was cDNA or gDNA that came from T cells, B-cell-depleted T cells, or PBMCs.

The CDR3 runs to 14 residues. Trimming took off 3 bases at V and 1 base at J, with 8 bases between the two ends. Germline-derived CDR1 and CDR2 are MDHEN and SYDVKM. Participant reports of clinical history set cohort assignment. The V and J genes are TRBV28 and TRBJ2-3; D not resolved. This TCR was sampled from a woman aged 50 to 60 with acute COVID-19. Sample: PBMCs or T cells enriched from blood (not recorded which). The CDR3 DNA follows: TGTGCCAGCAGTTTCTCGAGGCGCACAGATACGCAGTATTTT. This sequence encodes CASSFSRRTDTQYF.